One T cell receptor beta chain is described in this entry. Its target is unknown. Though nominally healthy at sampling, donors likely had unrecorded immune exposures. The PCR employed 60 Vbeta primers together with 13 Jbeta primers. The repertoire was sequenced with immunoSEQ multiplex PCR; TCRdb's copy has only in-frame clones and lacks some. This sample has 110,000 to 150,000 clones, with roughly 80% found just once. The sample comes from a study of cytomegalovirus exposure and HLA in healthy donors. Study-level results: The authors assumed roughly uniform sequencing depth across donors for presence/absence analyses. The majority of TCR sequences were rare, yet some public TCRs appeared in many donors. Later work found most CMV-associated TCR beta chains apparently HLA-restricted.

Between the trimmed V and J ends, which lost 6 bases and 7 bases, there was a span of 14 bases. The CDR3 extends over 13 amino acids. Germline V CDR1 and CDR2: MNHEY, SMNVEV (reference sequence). The sequencing sample was made of PBMCs. The chain carries TRBV27 and TRBJ2-3, with D uncertain. This sequence originates from a woman between 45 and 65 years old in good health and CMV-seropositive. CDR3 region: CASSQRAPYTQYF. The CDR3 DNA follows: TGTGCCAGCAGCCAACGAGCCCCCTATACGCAGTATTTT.